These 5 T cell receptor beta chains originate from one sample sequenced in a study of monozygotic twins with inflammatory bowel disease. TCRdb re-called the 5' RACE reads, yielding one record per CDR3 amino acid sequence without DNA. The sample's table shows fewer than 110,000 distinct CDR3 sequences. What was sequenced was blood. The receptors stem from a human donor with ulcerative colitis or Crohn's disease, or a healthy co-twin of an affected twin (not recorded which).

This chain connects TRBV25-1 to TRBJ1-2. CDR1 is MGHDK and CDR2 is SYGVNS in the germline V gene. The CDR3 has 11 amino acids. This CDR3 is CASSGGGGYTF.

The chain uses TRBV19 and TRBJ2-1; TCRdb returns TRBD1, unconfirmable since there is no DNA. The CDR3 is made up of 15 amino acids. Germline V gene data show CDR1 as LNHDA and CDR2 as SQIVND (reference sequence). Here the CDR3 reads CASSRWGTGLNEQFF.

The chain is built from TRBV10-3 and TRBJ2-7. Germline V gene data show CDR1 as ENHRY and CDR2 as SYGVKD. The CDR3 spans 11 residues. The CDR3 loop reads CAIGDKREQYF.

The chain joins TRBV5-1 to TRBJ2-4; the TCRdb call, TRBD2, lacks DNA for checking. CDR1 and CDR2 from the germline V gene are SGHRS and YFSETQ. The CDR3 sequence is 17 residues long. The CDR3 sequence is CASSSSSLAGGQNIQYF.

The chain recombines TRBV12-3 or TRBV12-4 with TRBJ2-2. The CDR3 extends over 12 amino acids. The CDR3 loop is CASDLRTGELFF.